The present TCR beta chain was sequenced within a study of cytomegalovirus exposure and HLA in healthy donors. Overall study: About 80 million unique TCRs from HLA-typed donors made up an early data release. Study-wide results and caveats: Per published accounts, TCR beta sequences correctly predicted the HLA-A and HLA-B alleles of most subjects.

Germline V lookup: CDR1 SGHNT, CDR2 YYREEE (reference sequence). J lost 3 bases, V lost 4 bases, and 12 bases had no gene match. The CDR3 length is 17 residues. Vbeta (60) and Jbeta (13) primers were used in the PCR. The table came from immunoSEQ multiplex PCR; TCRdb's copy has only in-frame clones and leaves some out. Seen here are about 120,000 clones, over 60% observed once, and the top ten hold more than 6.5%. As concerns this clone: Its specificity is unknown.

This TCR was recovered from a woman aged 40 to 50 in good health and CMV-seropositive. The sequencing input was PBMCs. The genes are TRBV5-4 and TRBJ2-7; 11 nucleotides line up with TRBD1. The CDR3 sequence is CASSPIPGTGGDYEQYF. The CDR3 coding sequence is TGTGCCAGCAGCCCGATCCCTGGGACAGGGGGAGACTACGAGCAGTACTTC.